The 4 T cell receptor beta chains given below trace back to one sample, sequenced in a study of blood T cell repertoires in COVID-19. The assay was immunoSEQ multiplex PCR, and TCRdb's table has in-frame clones only and misses some. The data contain 330,000 or so clones, around 90% of them singletons. The sample taken for sequencing was peripheral blood. The receptors shown here come from an older woman with COVID-19, enrolled during active disease.

A word on this clone: The identical CDR3 is also encoded by other nucleotide sequences in the sample. The V call is TRBV5-1, the J call TRBJ2-7; 8 nucleotides line up with TRBD1. The trim removed 0 bases at V and 4 bases at J, leaving 3 bases unmatched. This CDR3 is 14 amino acids long. CDR1 is SGHRS and CDR2 is YFSETQ in the germline V gene. CDR3 DNA sequence: TGCGCCAGCAGCTTGGGAACAGGGGGATACGAGCAGTACTTC. Translated: CASSLGTGGYEQYF.

The chain has TRBV28 and TRBJ1-2, with 10 bases identical to TRBD1. The V and J ends lost 6 bases and 9 bases, in that order; junction bases with no gene match: 13. The CDR3 extends over 15 amino acids. CDR1 and CDR2 from the germline V gene are MDHEN and SYDVKM. The DNA of the CDR3 is TGTGCCAGCAGGGTGACAGGGGGCGGGAGTTTCCGCTACACCTTC. Translation gives CASRVTGGGSFRYTF.

This clone is a singleton in its sample. This chain joins TRBV2 and TRBJ1-4, with 7 bases matching TRBD1. Germline-derived CDR1 and CDR2 are SNHLY and FYNNEI. The CDR3 loop spans 15 amino acids. The V gene end was trimmed by 8 bases and the J gene end by 6 bases; junction bases not matched to a gene: 12. The CDR3 bases are TGTGCCAGCGCCCAGAGAGACAGGGCTTATGAAAAACTGTTTTTT. This codes for CASAQRDRAYEKLFF.

V is TRBV7-3 and J is TRBJ1-1; tentatively, D is TRBD1 (6 bases). V was clipped by 5 bases and J by 8 bases, with 15 bases between them. Germline CDR1 reads SGHTA; CDR2 reads FQGTGA. This CDR3 comprises 13 residues. CDR3 protein: CASSIDRDREAFF. Written as DNA, the CDR3 is TGTGCCAGCAGCATCGATAGAGACAGGGAAGCTTTCTTT.